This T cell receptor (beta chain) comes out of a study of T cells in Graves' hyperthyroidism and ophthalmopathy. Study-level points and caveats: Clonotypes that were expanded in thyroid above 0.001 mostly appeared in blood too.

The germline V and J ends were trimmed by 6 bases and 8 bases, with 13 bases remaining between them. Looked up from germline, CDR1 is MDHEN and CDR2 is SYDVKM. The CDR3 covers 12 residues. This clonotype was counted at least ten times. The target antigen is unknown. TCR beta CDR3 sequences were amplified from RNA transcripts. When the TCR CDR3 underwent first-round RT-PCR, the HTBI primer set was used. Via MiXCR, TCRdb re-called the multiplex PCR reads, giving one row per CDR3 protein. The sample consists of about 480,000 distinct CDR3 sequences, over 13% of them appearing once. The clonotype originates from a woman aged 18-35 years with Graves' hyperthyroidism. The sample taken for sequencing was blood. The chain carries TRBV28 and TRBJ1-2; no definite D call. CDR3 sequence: CASSLPRLGYTF. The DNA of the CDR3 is TGTGCCAGCAGCCTTCCGAGGCTCGGCTACACCTTC.